The clone carrying this T cell receptor (beta chain) was counted many times. From 15-18 subjects, every sequencing run obtained over 170 million TCR-beta sequences. TCRdb ran MiXCR on the 5' RACE reads and lists one entry per CDR3 protein. Among 50,000 or so distinct CDR3 sequences, around 12% were seen once, and the ten largest hold 3.5% to 5.5%. This sample was included in a study of neurological immune-mediated disorders. The sample's time point: longitudinal time-point 2. The unsorted libraries originated from 2 million PBMCs kept at -80 C. CDR3 length equals 11 residues. V was pared by 2 bases and J by 5 bases, with 6 bases between. In germline, CDR1 is DFQATT, CDR2 SNEGSKA (reference sequence).

The chain couples TRBV20-1 to TRBJ2-5; no clear D gene. The clonotype was recovered from a male donor with HTLV-1-associated myelopathy (HAM/TSP). Sequenced material: PBMCs. The CDR3 bases are TGCAGTGCTAGAATAACGGAGACCCAGTACTTC. This gives the protein CSARITETQYF.